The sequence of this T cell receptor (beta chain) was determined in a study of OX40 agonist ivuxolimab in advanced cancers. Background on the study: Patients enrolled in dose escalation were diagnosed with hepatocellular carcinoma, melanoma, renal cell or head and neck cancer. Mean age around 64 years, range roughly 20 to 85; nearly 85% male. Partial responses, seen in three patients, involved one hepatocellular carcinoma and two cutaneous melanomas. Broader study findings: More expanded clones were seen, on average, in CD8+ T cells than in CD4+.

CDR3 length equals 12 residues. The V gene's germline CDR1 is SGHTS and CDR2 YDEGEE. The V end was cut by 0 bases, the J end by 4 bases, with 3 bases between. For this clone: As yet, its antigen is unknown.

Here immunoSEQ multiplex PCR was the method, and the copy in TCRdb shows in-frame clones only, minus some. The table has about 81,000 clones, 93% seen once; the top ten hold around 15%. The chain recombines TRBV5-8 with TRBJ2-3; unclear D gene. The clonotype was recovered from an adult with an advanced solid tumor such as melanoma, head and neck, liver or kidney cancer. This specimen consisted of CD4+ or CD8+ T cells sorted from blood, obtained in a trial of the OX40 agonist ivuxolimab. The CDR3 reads CASSLGADTQYF. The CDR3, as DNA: TGTGCCAGCAGCTTGGGGGCAGATACGCAGTATTTT.